This passage covers 21 T cell receptor beta chains from one sample sequenced in a study of OX40 agonist ivuxolimab in advanced cancers. Some clones are missing from TCRdb's copy, which holds only in-frame ones; the method was immunoSEQ multiplex PCR. The sample includes about 73,000 clones, around 86% of them seen just once. Sequences were derived from CD4+ or CD8+ T cells sorted from blood, sampled in a trial of the OX40 agonist ivuxolimab. These receptors came from an adult with an advanced solid tumor such as melanoma, head and neck, liver or kidney cancer.

V gene TRBV5-4 combines with J gene TRBJ2-3; possible D gene TRBD2, 5 bases. Germline CDR1 is SGHNT and CDR2 is YYREEE (reference sequence). The CDR3 spans 15 residues. The V end lost 0 bases, the J end lost 0 bases, and 8 bases lay between the germline ends. CDR3 region: CASSLVPGSTDTQYF. CDR3 nucleotide sequence: TGTGCCAGCAGCTTGGTACCGGGGAGCACAGATACGCAGTATTTT.

This chain links TRBV13 with TRBJ1-6; no clear D. V was trimmed by 0 bases and J by 7 bases, leaving 10 bases between them. The CDR3 sequence is 15 residues long. Germline lookup yields CDR1 PRHDT and CDR2 FYEKMQ (reference sequence). This CDR3 reads CASSLGKWSNSPLHF. The DNA of the CDR3 is TGTGCCAGCAGCTTAGGGAAGTGGAGCAATTCACCCCTCCACTTT.

This clone has only one observation. The chain combines TRBV5-1 with TRBJ2-1; D ambiguous. The V end lost 2 bases, the J end lost 9 bases, and 9 bases lay between the germline ends. The CDR3 sequence is 12 residues long. Per the germline V gene, CDR1 is SGHRS and CDR2 is YFSETQ. Here the CDR3 reads CASSLDVVEQFF. CDR3 nucleotide sequence: TGCGCCAGCAGCTTAGATGTAGTTGAGCAGTTCTTC.

This chain links TRBV11-2 with TRBJ2-7, with 7 bases aligning to TRBD2. V was clipped by 5 bases and J by 2 bases; unmatched bases: 6. The germline V gene encodes CDR1 SGHAT and CDR2 FQNNGV. CDR3 length: 14 residues. In nucleotides, the CDR3 is TGTGCCAGCAGCAAAGTCGGGACTACCTACGAGCAGTACTTC. This codes for CASSKVGTTYEQYF.

V and J are TRBV5-6 and TRBJ1-1; no clear D gene. The germline CDR1 and CDR2 sequences are SGHDT and YYEEEE. Trimming took 4 bases from V and 12 from J, leaving 16 bases between them. This CDR3 has 12 amino acids. The CDR3 DNA reads as TGTGCCAGCAGCGCTCTTCGGGGTAGGACTTTCTTT. It yields the protein CASSALRGRTFF.

This clone was seen a single time. The chain is built from TRBV19 and TRBJ2-3; 10 nucleotides align to TRBD2. Trimming cost V 3 bases and J 2 bases; bases outside gene matches: 2. Germline lookup yields CDR1 LNHDA and CDR2 SQIVND (reference sequence). This CDR3 is 15 amino acids long. In DNA form, the CDR3 reads TGTGCCAGTAGTATTAGCGGGGGGTTCACAGATACGCAGTATTTT. Amino acid sequence: CASSISGGFTDTQYF.

This chain uses TRBV6-5 with TRBJ1-1; possibly TRBD1 for D (5 bases). Germline V gene sequence: CDR1 MNHEY, CDR2 SVGAGI. This CDR3 spans 15 amino acids. V dropped 0 bases and J dropped 3 bases, with 11 bases sitting between them. For the CDR3, the DNA is TGTGCCAGCAGTTACTCGTTAGCGGGGGACACTGAAGCTTTCTTT. This encodes CASSYSLAGDTEAFF.

The count of this clone is one. The rearrangement joins TRBV5-1 to TRBJ1-5, with D uncertain. The CDR3 covers 14 residues. The V and J ends lost 0 bases and 2 bases respectively, with 6 bases between them. Per the germline V gene, CDR1 is SGHRS and CDR2 is YFSETQ. This CDR3 is CASSLGEGNQPQHF. The DNA of the CDR3 is TGCGCCAGCAGCTTGGGGGAGGGCAATCAGCCCCAGCATTTT.

V gene TRBV6-1 combines with J gene TRBJ1-4; weak D call: TRBD1 (6 bases). The CDR3 totals 11 residues. In germline, CDR1 is MNHNS, CDR2 SASEGT. V lost 5 bases and J 13 bases, leaving 11 bases between the germline ends. CDR3: CASSKGHRLFF. DNA for the CDR3: TGTGCCAGCAGTAAGGGACACCGACTGTTTTTT.

This clone occurred once. The chain couples TRBV5-1 to TRBJ2-1; 8 bases align to TRBD2. With 3 bases clipped from V and 0 bases from J, the junction kept 14 bases outside the gene matches. The CDR3 length is 19 residues. Germline-derived CDR1 and CDR2 are SGHRS and YFSETQ. Here the CDR3 DNA reads TGCGCCAGCAGCTGGGGGCAAGGAGGCGGGGGGCCCTCCTACAATGAGCAGTTCTTC. This encodes CASSWGQGGGGPSYNEQFF.

The CDR3 spells CASSGGSAGYTF. The CDR3 DNA is TGCGCCAGCAGCGGAGGTTCAGCTGGCTACACCTTC. The gene calls are TRBV5-1 and TRBJ1-2; D unresolved. Trimming stripped 4 bases from V and 7 bases from J, with 11 bases between. Per germline, CDR1 SGHRS and CDR2 YFSETQ. The CDR3 has 12 amino acids.

V gene TRBV6-1 combines with J gene TRBJ1-1; D remains unclear. This CDR3 has 14 residues. Trimming left V 3 bases short and J 0 bases short, with 8 bases between. In germline, CDR1 is MNHNS, CDR2 SASEGT. The CDR3 is CASSELGVNTEAFF. The CDR3 DNA reads as TGTGCCAGCAGTGAGTTAGGAGTGAACACTGAAGCTTTCTTT.

The J gene is TRBJ1-4, the V gene TRBV19, with D hard to call. V gave up 5 bases and J gave up 5 bases, with 9 bases separating them. There are 13 residues in the CDR3. Per germline, CDR1 LNHDA and CDR2 SQIVND (reference sequence). In DNA form, the CDR3 reads TGTGCCAGTAGTGGGCCAGACAATGAAAAACTGTTTTTT. Translating it yields CASSGPDNEKLFF.

The chain carries TRBV5-1 and TRBJ2-7; 8 positions match TRBD1. With 1 base clipped from V and 3 bases from J, the junction kept 6 bases outside the gene matches. This CDR3 is 15 amino acids long. Per the germline V gene, CDR1 is SGHRS and CDR2 is YFSETQ. The CDR3 DNA sequence: TGCGCCAGCAGCTTGTTTTCAGGACAGGGCTACGAGCAGTACTTC. It yields the protein CASSLFSGQGYEQYF.

The rearrangement uses TRBV5-8 and TRBJ1-1; D unclear. CDR3 length: 18 residues. Trimming cost V 0 bases and J 6 bases, with 24 bases left between them. Germline lookup yields CDR1 SGHTS and CDR2 YDEGEE. In DNA form, the CDR3 reads TGTGCCAGCAGCTTGGGGTCCCCCCGAAGTCTCGGCTCGGCTGAAGCTTTCTTT. Its protein product is CASSLGSPRSLGSAEAFF. Complete variable domain (other parts from reference TRBV5-8 and TRBJ1-1): EAGVTQSPTHLIKTRGQQATLRCSPISGHTSVYWYQQALGLGLQFLLWYDEGEERNRGNFPPRFSGRQFPNYSSELNVNALELEDSALYLCASSLGSPRSLGSAEAFFGQGTRLTVV.

V is TRBV18 and J is TRBJ1-1; D ambiguous. Trimming took off 1 base at V and 3 bases at J, with 9 bases between the two ends. This CDR3 contains 14 residues. Germline V gene sequence: CDR1 KGHSH, CDR2 LQKENI. The CDR3 region is CASSPQEADTEAFF. The CDR3 region has the DNA TGTGCCAGCTCACCACAGGAGGCGGACACTGAAGCTTTCTTT. The variable domain in full, with the rest retrieved from reference TRBV18 and TRBJ1-1, is NAGVMQNPRHLVRRRGQEARLRCSPMKGHSHVYWYRQLPEEGLKFMVYLQKENIIDESGMPKERFSAEFPKEGPSILRIQQVVRGDSAAYFCASSPQEADTEAFFGQGTRLTVV.

This chain joins TRBV29-1 and TRBJ2-7, with 11 bases matching TRBD2. The CDR3 sequence is 16 residues long. Germline lookup yields CDR1 SQVTM and CDR2 ANQGSEA. V lost 7 bases to trimming and J lost 4 bases; unmatched junction nucleotides: 15. This chain's CDR3 is CSALSGLAARKYEQYF. Here the CDR3 DNA reads TGCAGCGCTTTATCGGGACTAGCGGCCCGAAAGTACGAGCAGTACTTC.

This clone has a single count. This sequence joins TRBV5-1 and TRBJ1-5; 9 bases match TRBD1. Germline CDR1 is SGHRS and CDR2 is YFSETQ. Trimming removed 1 base from V and 6 bases from J; junction bases left unmatched: 11. The CDR3 covers 17 residues. CDR3 region: CASSLSPADRGTQPQHF. The DNA of the CDR3 is TGCGCCAGCAGCTTGAGCCCCGCTGACAGGGGGACTCAGCCCCAGCATTTT.

The V call is TRBV15, the J call TRBJ1-1; no definite D call. V was shortened by 5 bases and J by 0 bases, with 10 bases between the two germline ends. This CDR3 contains 14 residues. Germline V CDR1 and CDR2: LNHNV, YYDKDF (reference sequence). CDR3 DNA sequence: TGTGCCACCAGCCCCCGGCAGCTGAACACTGAAGCTTTCTTT. Amino acid sequence: CATSPRQLNTEAFF.

The chain links TRBV5-1 to TRBJ1-2, with 9 bases lining up with TRBD1. In germline, CDR1 is SGHRS, CDR2 YFSETQ. The trim removed 3 bases at V and 7 bases at J, leaving 4 bases unmatched. CDR3 length: 13 amino acids. CDR3 coding DNA: TGCGCCAGCAGCTGGACAGGGGAGGTTGGCTACACCTTC. Translating it yields CASSWTGEVGYTF.

The rearrangement links TRBV18 to TRBJ1-5, with no clear D. Germline values: CDR1 KGHSH, CDR2 LQKENI. The CDR3 extends over 14 amino acids. Trimming left V 8 bases short and J 2 bases short, with 13 bases between. The CDR3 loop reads CASGLQAGNQPQHF. CDR3 in DNA: TGTGCCAGCGGTCTTCAGGCAGGCAATCAGCCCCAGCATTTT.